This is a list of T cell receptor beta chains from one sample in a study of CD8 T cells in Susac syndrome. Using its own MiXCR run on the immunoSEQ multiplex PCR reads, TCRdb lists one record per CDR3 protein. The repertoire consists of around 18,000 distinct CDR3 sequences, with approximately 95% occurring once and the leading ten covering roughly 0.23%. The sequenced sample was CD8+ T cells from PBMCs. The receptors stem from a human donor in good health. Each CDR3 is given with its conserved first and last residue. The D gene is left open where the match is weak. The listing skips clone size in some rows; elsewhere it reads once, few, many or a size class.

v_call	j_call	clone_size	d_call	cdr3_length	cdr3_nt	cdr3_aa
TRBV29-1	TRBJ2-6	NA	NA	15	TGCAGCGTTGAGAGCTTGGGGGTGGGGGCCAACGTCCTGACTTTC	CSVESLGVGANVLTF
TRBV19	TRBJ1-1	NA	NA	14	TGTGCCAGTAGTAGCCGGGAGATAGGCACTGAAGCTTTCTTT	CASSSREIGTEAFF
TRBV7-9	TRBJ2-1	NA	NA	14	TGTGCCAGCAGCTCCCGGACCACCTACAATGAGCAGTTCTTC	CASSSRTTYNEQFF
TRBV20-1	TRBJ2-1	NA	TRBD2	16	TGCAGTGCTAGAGACCTAGCGGGGACTTACTACAATGAGCAGTTCTTC	CSARDLAGTYYNEQFF
TRBV29-1	TRBJ1-3	NA	TRBD1	18	TGCAGCGTTGAAGGCTGGGTCGGGACAGGCAACTCTGGAAACACCATATATTTT	CSVEGWVGTGNSGNTIYF
TRBV10-3	TRBJ1-2	NA	NA	14	TGTGCCATCAGTGAGGGGCGAAAGGCCTATGGCTACACCTTC	CAISEGRKAYGYTF
TRBV27	TRBJ2-1	NA	TRBD2	17	TGTGCCAGCAGTTTATCTCCGACTAGCGGCCCCTACAATGAGCAGTTCTTC	CASSLSPTSGPYNEQFF
TRBV28	TRBJ1-1	NA	NA	15	TGTGCCAGCAGTTTATATGGGATAGAGAACACTGAAGCTTTCTTT	CASSLYGIENTEAFF
TRBV5-6	TRBJ2-1	once	NA	15	TGTGCCAGCAGCTTGGCCCTCGCGGTTAACAATGAGCAGTTCTTC	CASSLALAVNNEQFF
TRBV29-1	TRBJ1-1	once	TRBD1	12	TGCAGCGCCAGGGGGCCCAGCACTGAAGCTTTCTTT	CSARGPSTEAFF
TRBV9	TRBJ2-1	NA	TRBD2	16	TGTGCCAGCAGCGTAGCTACGGGACTAGCGGGAAATGAGCAGTTCTTC	CASSVATGLAGNEQFF
TRBV5-6	TRBJ2-1	NA	NA	15	TGTGCCAGCAGCTTCAGGGGATCGTCACACAATGAGCAGTTCTTC	CASSFRGSSHNEQFF
TRBV29-1	TRBJ2-6	NA	TRBD1	15	TGCAGCGCCAGGACAGGGGGCTCTGGGGCCAACGTCCTGACTTTC	CSARTGGSGANVLTF
TRBV28	TRBJ2-3	NA	NA	15	TGTGCCAGCAGCCCAAGGACGGTCAGCACAGATACGCAGTATTTT	CASSPRTVSTDTQYF
TRBV28	TRBJ2-1	once	TRBD2	18	TGTGCCAGCAGTTCGATCCCTGAGGGAGGGTACCCCTACAATGAGCAGTTCTTC	CASSSIPEGGYPYNEQFF
TRBV25-1	TRBJ1-1	NA	NA	14	TGTGCCAGCAGTGCCGATTGGATAAACACTGAAGCTTTCTTT	CASSADWINTEAFF
TRBV5-1	TRBJ1-5	once	NA	13	TGCGCCAGCAGCTTGGGAGTAAATCAGCCCCAGCATTTT	CASSLGVNQPQHF
TRBV4-2	TRBJ1-1	NA	NA	12	TGTGCCAGCAGCCTCGGCACCAGGGAAGCTTTCTTT	CASSLGTREAFF
TRBV15	TRBJ2-7	NA	TRBD2	16	TGTGCCACCAGCAGAGGCTGGACTAGCGGCTCCTACGAGCAGTACTTC	CATSRGWTSGSYEQYF
TRBV29-1	TRBJ2-3	NA	TRBD2	14	TGCAGCGTTTATAGCGGGAGGAGCACAGATACGCAGTATTTT	CSVYSGRSTDTQYF
TRBV7-8	TRBJ1-5	NA	NA	18	TGTGCCAGCAGCTTCCATAGCGGGGAGACGGAATTGAATCAGCCCCAGCATTTT	CASSFHSGETELNQPQHF
TRBV24-1	TRBJ2-5	NA	TRBD2	17	TGTGCCACCAGTGAGGCCGGGACTAGCGGGAGTTTCGAGACCCAGTACTTC	CATSEAGTSGSFETQYF
TRBV19	TRBJ1-2	NA	NA	13	TGTGCCAGTAGTATACAAGAAAACTATGGCTACACCTTC	CASSIQENYGYTF
TRBV4-1	TRBJ2-1	once	TRBD2	15	TGCGCCAGCAGCCAAGGGACTAGCGGGAGAAATGAGCAGTTCTTC	CASSQGTSGRNEQFF
TRBV19	TRBJ2-7	NA	TRBD2	14	TGTGCCAGTAGTATTGCGGGAGGGGGCTACGAGCAGTACTTC	CASSIAGGGYEQYF
TRBV27	TRBJ1-2	NA	NA	13	TGTGCCAGCAGTTTTGGACAGAGCTATGGCTACACCTTC	CASSFGQSYGYTF
TRBV7-9	TRBJ2-3	NA	TRBD2	16	TGTGCCAGCAGCCAATCGACTAGCGGGAGATTGGATACGCAGTATTTT	CASSQSTSGRLDTQYF
TRBV7-9	TRBJ1-1	NA	NA	11	TGTGCCAGCAGCTTAGTGGGAGAAGCTTTCTTT	CASSLVGEAFF
TRBV29-1	TRBJ2-5	NA	NA	11	TGCAGCGTTGGTTTGTCAGGGACCCAGTACTTC	CSVGLSGTQYF
TRBV12-3/TRBV12-4	TRBJ2-1	NA	TRBD2	15	TGTGCCAGCAGTTTTAGCGGGAGCCTCACCAATGAGCAGTTCTTC	CASSFSGSLTNEQFF
TRBV7-9	TRBJ2-7	NA	TRBD1	14	TGTGCCAGCAGCCATGGACAGGGGACCTACGAGCAGTACTTC	CASSHGQGTYEQYF
TRBV7-9	TRBJ2-7	NA	NA	14	TGTGCCAGCAGCGCGTCGGGATTCTACTACGAGCAGTACTTC	CASSASGFYYEQYF
TRBV6-5	TRBJ1-1	NA	NA	13	TGTGCCAGCAGACCCGACTGGAACACTGAAGCTTTCTTT	CASRPDWNTEAFF
TRBV3-1	TRBJ2-3	NA	TRBD2	12	TGTGCCAGCAGGACTAGCGGGAGGACGCAGTATTTT	CASRTSGRTQYF
TRBV28	TRBJ2-6	once	TRBD2	19	TGTGCCAGCAGTTTTATTGGACTAGCGGGCGTCTCTGGGGCCAACGTCCTGACTTTC	CASSFIGLAGVSGANVLTF
TRBV29-1	TRBJ2-1	NA	TRBD1	14	TGCAGCGTCAAAGGGACAGGGGGTAACAATGAGCAGTTCTTC	CSVKGTGGNNEQFF
TRBV5-1	TRBJ1-1	NA	NA	14	TGCGCCAGCAGCTTGATTGGACAGAACACTGAAGCTTTCTTT	CASSLIGQNTEAFF
TRBV2	TRBJ2-1	NA	NA	15	TGTGCCAGCATCTTACTCGAACGACGTGACAATGAGCAGTTCTTC	CASILLERRDNEQFF
TRBV12-3/TRBV12-4	TRBJ1-3	NA	NA	14	TGTGCCAGCAGTTTGTCAGGCTCTGGAAACACCATATATTTT	CASSLSGSGNTIYF
TRBV2	TRBJ2-1	NA	TRBD1	16	TGTGCCACATTAAGACAGGGGCGCCAAGGGGTTAATGAGCAGTTCTTC	CATLRQGRQGVNEQFF